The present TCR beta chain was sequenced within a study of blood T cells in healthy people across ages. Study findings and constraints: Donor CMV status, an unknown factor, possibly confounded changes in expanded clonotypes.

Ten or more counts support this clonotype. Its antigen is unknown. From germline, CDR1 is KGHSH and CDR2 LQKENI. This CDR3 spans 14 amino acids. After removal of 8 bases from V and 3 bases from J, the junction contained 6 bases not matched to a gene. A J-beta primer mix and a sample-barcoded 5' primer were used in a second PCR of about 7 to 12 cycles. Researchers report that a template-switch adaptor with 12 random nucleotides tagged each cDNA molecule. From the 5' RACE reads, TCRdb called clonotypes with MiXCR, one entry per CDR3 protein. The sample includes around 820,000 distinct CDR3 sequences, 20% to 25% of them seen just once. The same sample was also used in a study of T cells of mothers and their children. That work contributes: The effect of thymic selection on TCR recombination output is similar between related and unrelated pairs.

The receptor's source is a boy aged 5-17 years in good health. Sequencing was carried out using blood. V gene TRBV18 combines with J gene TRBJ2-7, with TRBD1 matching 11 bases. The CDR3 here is CASSPGTGGYEQYF. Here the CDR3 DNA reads TGTGCCAGCAGTCCCGGGACAGGGGGCTACGAGCAGTACTTC.